The clone carrying this TCR beta chain appeared a few times. Its matching antigen is unknown. With each sample, at least 6 micrograms of total RNA were extracted. The CDR3 is 16 amino acids. The V gene end was trimmed by 0 bases and the J gene end by 5 bases; junction bases not matched to a gene: 3. Per the germline V gene, CDR1 is KGHDR and CDR2 is SFDVKD. This record belongs to a study of blood T cells in healthy people across ages. Study-level points and caveats: Diversity figures based on one million T cells were deemed too low.

Together with a sample-barcoded 5' primer, a J-beta primer mix was included in a second PCR lasting 7 to 11 cycles. TCRdb reprocessed the 5' RACE reads with MiXCR, giving one entry per CDR3 protein. The repertoire consists of approximately 670,000 distinct CDR3 sequences, with 40% to 45% occurring once and the leading ten covering about 30%. Material: blood. This chain uses TRBV24-1 with TRBJ2-5; 12 bases align to TRBD2. This receptor was obtained from an elderly man in good health. The CDR3 protein is CATSDLGLAGLETQYF. The CDR3 bases are TGTGCCACCAGTGATTTGGGACTAGCGGGATTGGAGACCCAGTACTTC.